One sample yielded the 25 T cell receptor beta chains listed below, sequenced in a study of radiotherapy plus CTLA-4 blockade in lung cancer. Only in-frame clones appear in the TCRdb table, and some are missing; sequencing was by immunoSEQ multiplex PCR. The sample shows 35,000 to 45,000 clones, 75% to 90% of them seen only once. This specimen consisted of peripheral blood, obtained from a patient treated with radiotherapy plus ipilimumab. Receptors originate from a human donor with non-small cell lung cancer who had stable disease on radiotherapy plus ipilimumab.

This chain connects TRBV27 to TRBJ2-1; possibly TRBD2 for D (6 bases). V was clipped by 8 bases and J by 8 bases, with 13 bases between them. The germline gives CDR1 MNHEY, CDR2 SMNVEV (reference sequence). CDR3 size: 12 residues. The CDR3 DNA is TGTGCCAGCGGCGATTTAGCGGATGAGCAGTTCTTC. Its protein product is CASGDLADEQFF.

The chain joins TRBV5-6 to TRBJ2-7; 8 bases are shared with TRBD1. The CDR3 has 14 residues. The V gene's germline CDR1 is SGHDT and CDR2 YYEEEE. Germline trimming cut 4 bases from V and 4 bases from J; bases unmatched to any gene: 7. CDR3 amino acids: CASSVQGVGYEQYF. The CDR3 DNA reads as TGTGCCAGCAGCGTACAGGGGGTGGGTTACGAGCAGTACTTC.

The chain carries TRBV28 and TRBJ2-7, with D possibly TRBD1 on 5 matching bases. This CDR3 has 15 residues. Germline V gives CDR1 MDHEN, CDR2 SYDVKM. V lost 7 bases and J 1 base, leaving 17 bases between the germline ends. The CDR3 coding sequence is TGTGCCAGCACCCCCTGGCAGGGCCGATCCTACGAGCAGTACTTC. Protein: CASTPWQGRSYEQYF. The whole variable domain, remainder taken from reference TRBV28 and TRBJ2-7, is DVKVTQSSRYLVKRTGEKVFLECVQDMDHENMFWYRQDPGLGLRLIYFSYDVKMKEKGDIPEGYSVSREKKERFSLILESASTNQTSMYLCASTPWQGRSYEQYFGPGTRLTVT.

This sequence joins TRBV7-2 and TRBJ2-5; D not resolved. The last part of the DNA fits TRBJ2-7 better; the J call may be wrong. The CDR3 loop spans 12 amino acids. The germline gives CDR1 SGHTA, CDR2 FQGNSA. The CDR3 bases are TGTGCCAGCAGCTTATACGGTTACGAGCAGTACTTC. It yields the protein CASSLYGYEQYF.

V usage is TRBV7-8 and J usage is TRBJ2-7; TRBD1 matches 9 bases. V dropped 8 bases and J dropped 6; count of bases not matched to a gene: 5. The CDR3 covers 12 residues. Germline CDR1 is SGHVS and CDR2 is FQNEAQ. The DNA for the CDR3 is TGTGCCAGCTCGGGACAGGGCCCCGAGCAGTACTTC. It codes for CASSGQGPEQYF.

V and J are TRBV5-1 and TRBJ1-1; D call uncertain. V gave up 0 bases and J gave up 3 bases, with 15 bases separating them. The CDR3 is 16 residues long. Germline-derived CDR1 and CDR2 are SGHRS and YFSETQ. The CDR3, as DNA: TGCGCCAGCAGCTTGGTCGACGTTGGGGAGTACACTGAAGCTTTCTTT. Amino acid sequence: CASSLVDVGEYTEAFF.

This clone has a handful of counts. This rearrangement joins TRBV4-3 to TRBJ2-7, with 8 bases aligning to TRBD2. In germline, CDR1 is LGHNA, CDR2 YSLEER. This CDR3 has 15 residues. J was trimmed by 3 bases and V by 2 bases; bases with no gene match: 6. This chain's CDR3 is CASSQSSGSLYEQYF. The CDR3, as DNA: TGCGCCAGCAGCCAATCAAGCGGGAGCCTCTACGAGCAGTACTTC.

This clone turned up a few times. This sequence joins TRBV4-2 and TRBJ1-4; the D gene is possibly TRBD1 (5 bases). The V gene lost 4 bases and the J gene lost 9 bases, with 15 bases spanning the gap. The CDR3 runs 14 residues. In germline, CDR1 is LGHNA, CDR2 YNFKEQ. As DNA, the CDR3 is TGTGCCAGCAGCCCGGCGGGGCAGGACAAAAAACTGTTTTTT. This codes for CASSPAGQDKKLFF.

V is TRBV19 and J is TRBJ1-3, with a weak D call TRBD1 (5 bases). The CDR3 spans 15 residues. From germline, CDR1 is LNHDA and CDR2 SQIVND (reference sequence). V gave up 7 bases and J gave up 7 bases, with 20 bases separating them. This CDR3 reads CASINLGQRANTIYF. The CDR3 DNA follows: TGTGCCAGTATCAACCTGGGGCAGCGCGCGAACACCATATATTTT.

This rearrangement joins TRBV5-4 to TRBJ2-7; 8 bases line up with TRBD1. CDR3 size: 14 residues. V was pared by 2 bases and J by 7 bases, with 8 bases of the junction left unmatched. Germline CDR1 SGHNT, CDR2 YYREEE (reference sequence). CDR3 DNA: TGTGCCAGCAGCTTAGAGCGGACAGGGCGGGAGCAGTACTTC. Its translation: CASSLERTGREQYF.

In its sample, this clone was seen a few times. The chain couples TRBV28 to TRBJ1-4, with TRBD1 as a possible D gene (5 bases). The CDR3 is 15 residues long. Germline V gene data show CDR1 as MDHEN and CDR2 as SYDVKM. The V gene lost 1 base and the J gene lost 7 bases, with 13 bases spanning the gap. CDR3: CASSLLSGKVEKLFF. The CDR3 nucleotides read TGTGCCAGCAGTTTATTATCAGGGAAGGTTGAAAAACTGTTTTTT.

V and J are TRBV18 and TRBJ1-2, with 7 bases that match TRBD1. The CDR3 covers 16 residues. Germline assignment: CDR1 KGHSH and CDR2 LQKENI. The J segment lost 8 bases and the V segment lost 3 bases, leaving 15 bases of the junction unmatched. The DNA for the CDR3 is TGTGCCAGCTCACCGATAGGACAGGATCCAGCCAGGGGCTACACCTTC. Encoded protein: CASSPIGQDPARGYTF.

V and J are TRBV10-3 and TRBJ2-7; 7 bases agree with TRBD1. CDR1 and CDR2 (germline): ENHRY, SYGVKD. With 6 bases clipped from V and 3 bases from J, the junction kept 2 bases outside the gene matches. The CDR3 spans 12 residues. The CDR3 DNA is TGTGCCATCAGGGGGGACAGCTACGAGCAGTACTTC. Translating gives CAIRGDSYEQYF.

V gene TRBV4-1 combines with J gene TRBJ1-2, with 12 bases identical to TRBD1. Trimming took 6 bases from V and 4 from J; bases not matched to a gene: 9. Germline V gene sequence: CDR1 MGHRA, CDR2 YSYEKL. CDR3 length: 16 residues. CDR3 amino acids: CASRGDRGRHIYGYTF. DNA for the CDR3: TGCGCCAGCAGGGGGGACAGGGGGCGTCACATCTATGGCTACACCTTC.

The table lists this clone with a few counts. This sequence joins TRBV9 and TRBJ2-2, with TRBD2 matching over 7 bases. Germline loops: CDR1 SGDLS, CDR2 YYNGEE. V lost 1 base and J lost 1; bases outside the gene matches: 4. The CDR3 loop spans 16 amino acids. The CDR3 bases are TGTGCCAGCAGCGTAAACCTAGCGGAGAACACCGGGGAGCTGTTTTTT. Protein: CASSVNLAENTGELFF.

J is TRBJ2-1 and V is TRBV29-1; 10 positions agree with TRBD2. Germline CDR1 SQVTM, CDR2 ANQGSEA. This CDR3 is 15 amino acids long. Trimming cost V 5 bases and J 0 bases; bases outside gene matches: 4. CDR3 sequence: CSVLAGGGSYNEQFF. The CDR3 region has the DNA TGCAGCGTTTTAGCGGGAGGTGGCTCCTACAATGAGCAGTTCTTC.

This chain joins TRBV10-2 and TRBJ2-7; weak D call: TRBD2 (5 bases). The CDR3 is made up of 12 amino acids. V lost 4 bases to trimming and J lost 4 bases, with 8 bases between them. Looked up from germline, CDR1 is WSHSY and CDR2 is SAAADI. The DNA for the CDR3 is TGCGCCAGCAGTGCACTAGAGTACGAGCAGTACTTC. Its protein is CASSALEYEQYF.

This chain connects TRBV7-8 to TRBJ1-5; D ambiguous. The germline V and J ends were trimmed by 4 bases and 7 bases, with 38 bases remaining between them. The CDR3 is 22 residues long. Per germline, CDR1 SGHVS and CDR2 FQNEAQ. The CDR3 here is CASSSYIAPTIQLTEGVQPQHF. In DNA form, the CDR3 reads TGTGCCAGCAGCTCTTATATTGCCCCAACAATTCAACTGACGGAGGGTGTCCAGCCCCAGCATTTT.

This chain links TRBV4-3 with TRBJ1-2; the D gene is possibly TRBD1 (5 bases). The germline V and J ends were trimmed by 0 bases and 6 bases, with 11 bases remaining between them. CDR3 length equals 14 residues. Germline loops: CDR1 LGHNA, CDR2 YSLEER. The CDR3 reads CASSQDLGLDGYTF. The CDR3 DNA is TGCGCCAGCAGCCAAGATCTGGGGCTGGATGGCTACACCTTC.

In DNA, the CDR3 is TGTGCCAGCAGTGAAGAAGGACTAGCGGGAGAGGTGGATACGCAGTATTTT. This translates into CASSEEGLAGEVDTQYF. The chain carries TRBV2 and TRBJ2-3, with 13 bases that match TRBD2. Looked up from germline, CDR1 is SNHLY and CDR2 is FYNNEI. The CDR3 loop spans 17 amino acids. Trimming took 1 base from V and 6 from J; bases not matched to a gene: 7.

The chain joins TRBV5-6 to TRBJ2-4; maybe TRBD1 (6 bases). The CDR3 spans 13 residues. V lost 4 bases and J 9 bases, leaving 14 bases between the germline ends. From germline, CDR1 is SGHDT and CDR2 YYEEEE. The CDR3 loop reads CASSPISRGIQYF. The CDR3 DNA is TGTGCCAGCAGCCCAATATCCAGGGGCATTCAGTACTTC.

J is TRBJ2-3 and V is TRBV11-3; D gene ambiguous. CDR3 length: 15 amino acids. The V end lost 0 bases, the J end lost 2 bases, and 9 bases lay between the germline ends. In germline, CDR1 is SGHNT, CDR2 YENEEA. The CDR3 loop is CASSLDPQHTDTQYF. Written as DNA, the CDR3 is TGTGCCAGCAGCTTAGACCCTCAACACACAGATACGCAGTATTTT.

This clone was picked up one time. The chain joins TRBV27 to TRBJ1-1; D call uncertain. Germline assignment: CDR1 MNHEY and CDR2 SMNVEV (reference sequence). Trimming pared 2 bases from V and 1 base from J, leaving 26 bases between. The CDR3 runs 20 residues. The CDR3 spells CASSLKISGSHLGQNTEAFF. Here the CDR3 DNA reads TGTGCCAGCAGTTTAAAGATCTCGGGATCGCACCTGGGTCAGAACACTGAAGCTTTCTTT.

The chain carries TRBV12-2 and TRBJ2-7; no DNA check was done on the table's D call, TRBD1. TRBV12-2 counts as a pseudogene. This CDR3 region has 14 residues. CDR3 DNA: TGTGCAAGTCGCTTAGGTGACAGGGACGACGAGCAGTACTTC. Its translation is CASRLGDRDDEQYF.

The J gene is TRBJ1-5, the V gene TRBV2; TRBD1 agrees at 7 bases. The CDR3 has 15 amino acids. V dropped 3 bases and J dropped 3; count of bases not matched to a gene: 5. CDR1 and CDR2 (germline): SNHLY, FYNNEI. CDR3 residues: CASSDSDRANQPQHF. The DNA for the CDR3 is TGTGCCAGCAGTGACTCAGACAGGGCCAATCAGCCCCAGCATTTT.